These 25 T cell receptor beta chains were all obtained from the same sample, sequenced in a study of tumor-infiltrating lymphocytes in oesophageal squamous cell carcinoma. A single record per CDR3 protein comes from TCRdb applying MiXCR to the PCR reads. The sample carries some 15,000 distinct CDR3 sequences, roughly 50% recorded once. Sequencing was done on a sample of esophageal tumor tissue. These receptors were obtained from a female donor with esophageal squamous cell carcinoma.

The rearrangement links TRBV7-2 to TRBJ2-1; 9 nucleotides agree with TRBD2. J gave up 6 bases and V 5 bases, and 8 bases lay outside the gene matches. The germline V gene encodes CDR1 SGHTA and CDR2 FQGNSA. The CDR3 contains 15 residues. The CDR3 bases are TGTGCCAGCAGCCATCTAGCGGGGTACTCCAATGAGCAGTTCTTC. The encoded protein is CASSHLAGYSNEQFF.

V gene TRBV27 combines with J gene TRBJ1-6, with no clear D. Germline values: CDR1 MNHEY, CDR2 SMNVEV (reference sequence). The V gene lost 2 bases and the J gene lost 0 bases, with 14 bases spanning the gap. The CDR3 is 18 residues long. CDR3 coding DNA: TGTGCCAGCAGTTTACTATGGGAACCGAGCTCCTATAATTCACCCCTCCACTTT. The encoded protein is CASSLLWEPSSYNSPLHF.

The chain recombines TRBV6-4 with TRBJ2-5; D is ambiguous. The J call may be faulty, since TRBJ2-7 better matches the DNA end. Germline V gene sequence: CDR1 MRHNA, CDR2 SNTAGT. The length of the CDR3 is 14 residues. The CDR3 spells CASSYTKGSYEQYF. The DNA of the CDR3 is TGTGCCAGCAGTTACACTAAGGGTTCCTACGAGCAGTACTTC.

V and J are TRBV7-3 and TRBJ2-1, with TRBD2 as a possible D gene (6 bases). The DNA end lines up better with TRBJ2-7; the J call may be wrong. This CDR3 has 15 amino acids. Per germline, CDR1 SGHTA and CDR2 FQGTGA. The CDR3 DNA follows: TGTGCCAGCAGCTTAAGCGGGACGACCTACAATGAGCAGTACTTC. The encoded protein is CASSLSGTTYNEQYF.

By share, this clonotype ranks as medium-sized. The V and J genes are TRBV12-3 or TRBV12-4 and TRBJ2-1, with D perhaps matching TRBD2 (5 bases). Trimming took 5 bases from V and 0 from J, leaving 17 bases between them. The CDR3 contains 17 residues. DNA for the CDR3: TGTGCCAGCAGTCAACCCCAGGAAGGGAGCTCCTACAATGAGCAGTTCTTC. Translation gives CASSQPQEGSSYNEQFF.

The chain employs TRBV7-6 and TRBJ2-1; D may correspond to TRBD1 or TRBD2 (6 bases each). V lost 5 bases, J lost 4 bases, and 15 bases lay in between. CDR1 and CDR2 from the germline V gene are SGHVS and FNYEAQ. CDR3 length: 15 residues. CDR3 sequence reads: CASSGRQGRYNEQFF. The DNA of the CDR3 is TGTGCCAGCAGCGGACGGCAGGGGAGGTACAATGAGCAGTTCTTC. Full variable domain (rest looked up from reference TRBV7-6 and TRBJ2-1): GAGVSQSPRYKVTKRGQDVALRCDPISGHVSLYWYRQALGQGPEFLTYFNYEAQQDKSGLPNDRFSAERPEGSISTLTIQRTEQRDSAMYRCASSGRQGRYNEQFFGPGTRLTVL.

The chain recombines TRBV7-3 with TRBJ2-1, with D possibly being TRBD2 (5 bases). The DNA end is a closer match to TRBJ2-7, so the J assignment may be wrong. Germline CDR1 and CDR2: SGHTA and FQGTGA. The CDR3 consists of 14 residues. CDR3: CASSLTADYNEQYF. DNA of the CDR3: TGTGCCAGCAGCTTAACTGCAGACTACAATGAGCAGTACTTC.

This chain connects TRBV7-6 to TRBJ2-3; D is possibly TRBD2 (6 bases). Trimming left V 11 bases short and J 7 bases short, with 22 bases between. CDR1 and CDR2 from the germline V gene are SGHVS and FNYEAQ. The CDR3 has 14 amino acids. The CDR3: CASAAPGGGNTQYF. The DNA of the CDR3 is TGTGCCTCCGCGGCCCCCGGTGGGGGGAATACGCAGTATTTT.

The V call is TRBV7-4, the J call TRBJ2-1, with a tentative D call TRBD1 (6 bases). The V gene's germline CDR1 is SGHVT and CDR2 SQSDAQ. The CDR3 runs 17 residues. With 4 bases removed from V and 5 bases from J, the gap between germline ends came to 21 bases. Here the CDR3 reads CASSSPPGDGDNNEQFF. Here the CDR3 DNA reads TGTGCCAGCAGCTCACCTCCAGGGGATGGGGATAACAATGAGCAGTTCTTC.

The chain has TRBV7-8 and TRBJ2-1, with 9 bases fitting TRBD1. From germline, CDR1 is SGHVS and CDR2 FQNEAQ. The CDR3 length is 16 residues. The V segment lost 1 base and the J segment 4 bases; nucleotides outside the gene matches: 5. Written as DNA, the CDR3 is TGTGCCAGCAGCTTAGGCTGGGGACAGGGATACAATGAGCAGTTCTTC. Residues: CASSLGWGQGYNEQFF.

Details on this clonotype: A single base separates this from a much larger clone, so it may be a read error. The V call is TRBV27, the J call TRBJ2-3; no firm D call. The CDR3 spans 12 residues. Per the germline V gene, CDR1 is MNHEY and CDR2 is SMNVEV (reference sequence). Trimming stripped 8 bases from V and 0 bases from J, with 6 bases between. In nucleotides, the CDR3 is TGTGCCAGCGGCACTAGCACAGATACGCAGTATTTT. It is translated as CASGTSTDTQYF.

This clonotype has ten or more counts. The chain joins TRBV11-3 to TRBJ2-7; D is unresolved. Trimming stripped 10 bases from V and 1 base from J, with 14 bases between. The CDR3 extends over 13 amino acids. Germline values: CDR1 SGHNT, CDR2 YENEEA. The CDR3 coding sequence is TGTGCCAAGTTAGGGCACAATTCCTACGAGCAGTACTTC. Its translation is CAKLGHNSYEQYF.

This clonotype was counted only a few times. This rearrangement joins TRBV7-2 to TRBJ2-1; 14 bases match TRBD2. The germline V gene encodes CDR1 SGHTA and CDR2 FQGNSA. J lost 4 bases, V lost 5 bases, and 4 bases had no gene match. CDR3 size: 16 residues. The DNA for the CDR3 is TGTGCCAGCAGCACTCGGACTAGCGGGAGGTACAATGAGCAGTTCTTC. Encoded protein: CASSTRTSGRYNEQFF.

The V gene is TRBV7-2, the J gene TRBJ2-2; D remains ambiguous. The CDR3 is 12 residues long. Trimming removed 5 bases from V and 10 bases from J, with 11 bases in between. Per germline, CDR1 SGHTA and CDR2 FQGNSA. The CDR3 loop is CASSLFPEELFF. DNA of the CDR3: TGTGCCAGCAGCCTGTTCCCGGAGGAGCTGTTTTTT.

Note on this clonotype: A read error is likely, as this CDR3 ends without the conserved phenylalanine or tryptophan. Because the CDR3's place on the DNA is in doubt, the DNA is left out and the CDR3 is given as listed by TCRdb. V and J are TRBV6-2 or TRBV6-3 and TRBJ2-1; the tabulated D call, TRBD2, remains unverified against the DNA. Both ends counted, the CDR3 spans 15 residues. Germline V lookup: CDR1 MNHEY, CDR2 SVGEGT. The CDR3 protein is CASGIADRSYNEQLC.

The rearrangement links TRBV5-1 to TRBJ2-5; maybe TRBD1 (6 bases). The DNA end favors TRBJ2-7, so the J call may be wrong. There are 15 residues in the CDR3. Germline V gene sequence: CDR1 SGHRS, CDR2 YFSETQ. CDR3: CASSWGTFNSYEQYF. As DNA, the CDR3 is TGCGCCAGCAGCTGGGGGACATTTAATTCCTACGAGCAGTACTTC.

Many counts were recorded for this clonotype. V usage is TRBV7-6 and J usage is TRBJ2-1; TRBD2 aligns across 7 bases. Germline V CDR1 and CDR2: SGHVS, FNYEAQ. Trimming cost V 6 bases and J 0 bases; bases outside gene matches: 8. The CDR3 loop spans 16 amino acids. In nucleotides, the CDR3 is TGTGCCAGCAGTTCCACTAGCGAAAGCTCCTACAATGAGCAGTTCTTC. Its protein product is CASSSTSESSYNEQFF.

By sample share, this clonotype is medium-sized. V is TRBV7-9 and J is TRBJ2-7, with 7 bases fitting TRBD1. J lost 9 bases, V lost 5 bases, and 16 bases had no gene match. The V gene's germline CDR1 is SEHNR and CDR2 FQNEAQ (reference sequence). The length of the CDR3 is 15 residues. The CDR3 reads CASSLQGTLNRGQYF. The CDR3 coding sequence is TGTGCCAGCAGCCTACAGGGGACACTTAACCGGGGGCAGTACTTC.

The count of this clonotype is one. The V and J genes are TRBV7-9 and TRBJ2-5; 7 bases map to TRBD1. Matching the DNA end better, TRBJ2-1 makes the J call doubtful. The CDR3 totals 13 residues. The germline gives CDR1 SEHNR, CDR2 FQNEAQ (reference sequence). The CDR3 is CASRAGGYNEQFF. The DNA of the CDR3 is TGTGCCAGCAGGGCAGGGGGCTACAATGAGCAGTTCTTC.

Only a few counts were recorded for this clonotype. One junction end does not reproduce the germline sequence, and a read error may be involved. The V gene is TRBV7-2, the J gene TRBJ2-3, with 13 bases that match TRBD2. From germline, CDR1 is SGHTA and CDR2 FQGNSA. This CDR3 is built from 13 residues. CDR3 in amino acids: CASSLATSGGSYF. The DNA for the CDR3 is TGTGCCAGCAGCCTAGCGACTAGCGGGGGGTCGTATTTT.

About this clonotype: One end of the junction varies from germline; a read error may be responsible. The CDR3 spells CASSLSFLNIQYF. As DNA, the CDR3 is TGTGCTAGCAGCTTATCCTTTTTAAACATTCAGTACTTC. The chain couples TRBV7-2 to TRBJ2-4; D gene uncertain. Germline V gene data show CDR1 as SGHTA and CDR2 as FQGNSA. The CDR3 runs 13 residues.

V is TRBV12-3 or TRBV12-4 and J is TRBJ1-3; no clear D gene. This CDR3 is 14 amino acids long. With 4 bases removed from V and 1 base from J, the gap between germline ends came to 8 bases. The CDR3 is CASSSRRSGNTIYF. CDR3 DNA sequence: TGTGCCAGCAGTTCTCGGAGGTCTGGAAACACCATATATTTT.

This rearrangement joins TRBV7-3 to TRBJ2-1; D call uncertain. V lost 1 base and J lost 12, with 13 bases in between. The CDR3 is 13 amino acids. In germline, CDR1 is SGHTA, CDR2 FQGTGA. DNA for the CDR3: TGTGCCAGCAGCTTAAACGGGCCTTCCCGGCAGTTCTTC. The encoded protein is CASSLNGPSRQFF.

The CDR3 reads CASSFRGGRGNTDTQYF. The CDR3, as DNA: TGTGCCAGCAGCTTCCGTGGCGGGAGGGGGAACACAGATACGCAGTATTTT. The rearrangement joins TRBV11-2 to TRBJ2-3, with 9 bases lining up with TRBD2. The V gene end was trimmed by 3 bases and the J gene end by 2 bases; junction bases not matched to a gene: 9. This CDR3 region has 17 residues. Germline assignment: CDR1 SGHAT and CDR2 FQNNGV.

The rearrangement links TRBV12-3 or TRBV12-4 to TRBJ1-1, with a weak D call TRBD1 (6 bases). This CDR3 contains 14 residues. Trimming shortened V by 3 bases and J by 2 bases, and 10 bases separated the two germline ends. DNA of the CDR3: TGTGCCAGCAGTTTTCAGGGGACAAACACTGAAGCTTTCTTT. Its protein is CASSFQGTNTEAFF.